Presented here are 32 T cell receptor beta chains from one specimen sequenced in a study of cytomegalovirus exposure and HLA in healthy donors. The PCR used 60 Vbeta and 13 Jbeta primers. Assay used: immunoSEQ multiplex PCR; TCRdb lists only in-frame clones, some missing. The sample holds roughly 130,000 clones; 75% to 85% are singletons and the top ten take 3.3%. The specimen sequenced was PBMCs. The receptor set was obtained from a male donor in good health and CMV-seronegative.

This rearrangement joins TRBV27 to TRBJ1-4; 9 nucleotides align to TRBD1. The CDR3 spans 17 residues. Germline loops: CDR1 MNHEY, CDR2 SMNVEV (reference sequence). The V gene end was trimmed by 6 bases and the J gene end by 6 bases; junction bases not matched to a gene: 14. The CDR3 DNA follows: TGTGCCAGCAGGCTTATTTACAGGGGGCAAAAGGATGAAAAACTGTTTTTT. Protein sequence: CASRLIYRGQKDEKLFF.

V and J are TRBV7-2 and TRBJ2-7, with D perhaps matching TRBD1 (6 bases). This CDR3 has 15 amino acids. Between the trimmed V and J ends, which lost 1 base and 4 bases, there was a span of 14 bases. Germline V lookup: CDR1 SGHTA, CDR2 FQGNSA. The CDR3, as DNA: TGTGCCAGCAGCTTAGGCTTAGGGCAGGGGTACGAGCAGTACTTC. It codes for CASSLGLGQGYEQYF.

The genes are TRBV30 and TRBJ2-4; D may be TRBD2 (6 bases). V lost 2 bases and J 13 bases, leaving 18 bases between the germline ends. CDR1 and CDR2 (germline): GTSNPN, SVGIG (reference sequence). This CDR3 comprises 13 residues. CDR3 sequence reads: CAWSTGLPTIQYF. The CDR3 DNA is TGTGCCTGGAGTACGGGACTGCCGACAATCCAGTACTTC.

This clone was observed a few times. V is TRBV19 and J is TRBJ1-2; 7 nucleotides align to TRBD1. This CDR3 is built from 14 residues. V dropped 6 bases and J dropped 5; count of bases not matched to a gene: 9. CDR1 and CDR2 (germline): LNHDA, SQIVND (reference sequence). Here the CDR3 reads CASRPGQSIYGYTF. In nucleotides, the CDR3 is TGTGCCAGTAGACCGGGACAGAGCATATATGGCTACACCTTC.

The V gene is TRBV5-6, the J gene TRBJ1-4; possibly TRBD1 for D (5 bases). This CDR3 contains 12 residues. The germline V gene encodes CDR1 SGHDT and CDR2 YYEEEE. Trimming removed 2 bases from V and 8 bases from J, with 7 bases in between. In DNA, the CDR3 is TGTGCCAGCAGCTTCGGGGGGGAAAAACTGTTTTTT. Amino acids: CASSFGGEKLFF.

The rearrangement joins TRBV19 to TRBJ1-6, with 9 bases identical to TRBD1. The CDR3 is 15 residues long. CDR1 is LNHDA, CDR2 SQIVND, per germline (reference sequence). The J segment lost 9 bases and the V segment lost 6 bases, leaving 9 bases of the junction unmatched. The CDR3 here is CASSPPGQGASPLHF. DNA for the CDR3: TGTGCCAGTAGCCCCCCGGGACAGGGTGCTTCACCCCTCCACTTT. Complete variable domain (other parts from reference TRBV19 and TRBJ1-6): DGGITQSPKYLFRKEGQNVTLSCEQNLNHDAMYWYRQDPGQGLRLIYYSQIVNDFQKGDIAEGYSVSREKKESFPLTVTSAQKNPTAFYLCASSPPGQGASPLHFGNGTRLTVT.

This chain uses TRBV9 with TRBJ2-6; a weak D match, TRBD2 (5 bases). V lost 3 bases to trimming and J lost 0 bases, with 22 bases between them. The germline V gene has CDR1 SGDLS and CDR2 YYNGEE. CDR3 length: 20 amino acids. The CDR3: CASSGNLYSDFSSGANVLTF. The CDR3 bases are TGTGCCAGCAGCGGTAATTTATATAGCGACTTCTCCTCTGGGGCCAACGTCCTGACTTTC.

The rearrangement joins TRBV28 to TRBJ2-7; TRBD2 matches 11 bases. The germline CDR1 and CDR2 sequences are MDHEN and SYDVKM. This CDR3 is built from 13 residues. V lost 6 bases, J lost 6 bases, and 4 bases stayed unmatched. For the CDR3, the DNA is TGTGCCAGCAGACTAGCGGGAGAGTCCGAGCAGTACTTC. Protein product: CASRLAGESEQYF.

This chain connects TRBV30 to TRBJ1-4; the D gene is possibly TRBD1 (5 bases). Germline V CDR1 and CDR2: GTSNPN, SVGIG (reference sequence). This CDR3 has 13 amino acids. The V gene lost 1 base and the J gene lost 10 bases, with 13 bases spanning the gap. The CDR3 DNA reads TGTGCCTGGAGTGAAGTGTCGGGGGGAAAACTGTTTTTT. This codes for CAWSEVSGGKLFF.

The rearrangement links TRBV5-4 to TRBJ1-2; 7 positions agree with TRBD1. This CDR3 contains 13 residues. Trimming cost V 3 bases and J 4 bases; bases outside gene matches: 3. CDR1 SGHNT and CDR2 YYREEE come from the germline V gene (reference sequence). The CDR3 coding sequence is TGTGCCAGCAGCTGGACAGGCAGCTATGGCTACACCTTC. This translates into CASSWTGSYGYTF.

CDR3 in DNA: TGCGCCACGGGACTAGCCCAAATCCACAATGAGCAGTTCTTC. Translating it yields CATGLAQIHNEQFF. The rearrangement joins TRBV10-2 to TRBJ2-1; TRBD2 agrees at 9 bases. This CDR3 has 14 amino acids. After removal of 10 bases from V and 5 bases from J, the junction contained 9 bases not matched to a gene. Germline V CDR1 and CDR2: WSHSY, SAAADI.

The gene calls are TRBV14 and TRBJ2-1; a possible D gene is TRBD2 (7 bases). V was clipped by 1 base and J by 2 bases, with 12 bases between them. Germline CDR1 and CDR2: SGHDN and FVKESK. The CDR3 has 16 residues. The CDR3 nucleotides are TGTGCCAGCAGCCAAGTTAAGGGGGGGACCTACAATGAGCAGTTCTTC. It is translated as CASSQVKGGTYNEQFF. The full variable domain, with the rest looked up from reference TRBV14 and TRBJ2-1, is EAGVTQFPSHSVIEKGQTVTLRCDPISGHDNLYWYRRVMGKEIKFLLHFVKESKQDESGMPNNRFLAERTGGTYSTLKVQPAELEDSGVYFCASSQVKGGTYNEQFFGPGTRLTVL.

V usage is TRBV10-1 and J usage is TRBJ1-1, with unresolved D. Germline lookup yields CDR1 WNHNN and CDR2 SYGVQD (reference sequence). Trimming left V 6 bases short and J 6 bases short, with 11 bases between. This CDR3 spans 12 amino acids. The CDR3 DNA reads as TGCGCCAGCAGAGGTGATAGCCCTGAAGCTTTCTTT. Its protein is CASRGDSPEAFF.

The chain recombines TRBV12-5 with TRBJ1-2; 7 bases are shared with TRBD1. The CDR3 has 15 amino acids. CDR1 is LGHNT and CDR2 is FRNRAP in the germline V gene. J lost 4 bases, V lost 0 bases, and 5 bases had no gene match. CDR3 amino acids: CASGLVEGQVYGYTF. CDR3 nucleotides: TGTGCTAGTGGTTTGGTAGAAGGACAGGTCTATGGCTACACCTTC.

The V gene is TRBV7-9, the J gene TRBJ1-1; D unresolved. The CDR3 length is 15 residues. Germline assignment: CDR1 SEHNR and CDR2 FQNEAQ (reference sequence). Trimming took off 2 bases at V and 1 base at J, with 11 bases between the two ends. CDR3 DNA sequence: TGTGCCAGCAGCTTATCAAGACAACCGAACACTGAAGCTTTCTTT. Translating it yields CASSLSRQPNTEAFF.

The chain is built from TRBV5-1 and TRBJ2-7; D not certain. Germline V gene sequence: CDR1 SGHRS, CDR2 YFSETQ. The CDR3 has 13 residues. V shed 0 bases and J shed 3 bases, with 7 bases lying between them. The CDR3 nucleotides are TGCGCCAGCAGCTTGGGGGCCCGCTACGAGCAGTACTTC. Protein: CASSLGARYEQYF.

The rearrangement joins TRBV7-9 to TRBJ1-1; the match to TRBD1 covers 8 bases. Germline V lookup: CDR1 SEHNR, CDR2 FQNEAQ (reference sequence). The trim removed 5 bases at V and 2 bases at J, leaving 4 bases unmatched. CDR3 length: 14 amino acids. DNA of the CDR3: TGTGCCAGCAGCCCGACAGGGGCCAACACTGAAGCTTTCTTT. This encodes CASSPTGANTEAFF. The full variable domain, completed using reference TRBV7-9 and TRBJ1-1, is DTGVSQNPRHKITKRGQNVTFRCDPISEHNRLYWYRQTLGQGPEFLTYFQNEAQLEKSRLLSDRFSAERPKGSFSTLEIQRTEQGDSAMYLCASSPTGANTEAFFGQGTRLTVV.

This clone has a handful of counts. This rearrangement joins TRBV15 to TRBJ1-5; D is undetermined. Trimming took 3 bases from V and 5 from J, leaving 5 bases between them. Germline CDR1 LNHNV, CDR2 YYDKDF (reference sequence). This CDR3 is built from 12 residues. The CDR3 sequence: CATSRAYQPQHF. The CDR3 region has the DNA TGTGCCACCAGCAGGGCCTATCAGCCCCAGCATTTT.

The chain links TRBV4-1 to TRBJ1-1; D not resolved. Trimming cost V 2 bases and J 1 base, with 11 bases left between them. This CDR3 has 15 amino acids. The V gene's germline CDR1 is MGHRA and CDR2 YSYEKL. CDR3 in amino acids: CASSQSSPRNTEAFF. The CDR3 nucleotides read TGCGCCAGCAGCCAATCGTCTCCTAGGAACACTGAAGCTTTCTTT.

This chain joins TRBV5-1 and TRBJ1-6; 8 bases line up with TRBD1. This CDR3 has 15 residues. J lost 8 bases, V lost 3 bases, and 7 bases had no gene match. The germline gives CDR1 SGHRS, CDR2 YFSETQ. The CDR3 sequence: CASSSRDRLYSPLHF. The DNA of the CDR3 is TGCGCCAGCAGCTCCCGGGACAGGCTCTATTCACCCCTCCACTTT.

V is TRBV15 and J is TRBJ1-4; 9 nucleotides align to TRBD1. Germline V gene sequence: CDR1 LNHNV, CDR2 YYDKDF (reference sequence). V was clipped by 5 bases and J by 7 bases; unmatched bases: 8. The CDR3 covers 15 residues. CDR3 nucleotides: TGTGCCACCAGCCGGCCGGGGGACAGGGCTGAAAAACTGTTTTTT. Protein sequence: CATSRPGDRAEKLFF.

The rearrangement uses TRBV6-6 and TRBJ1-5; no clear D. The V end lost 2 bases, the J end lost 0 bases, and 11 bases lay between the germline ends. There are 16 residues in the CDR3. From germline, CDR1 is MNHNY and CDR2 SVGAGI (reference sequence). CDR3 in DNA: TGTGCCAGCAGTTACGTTCCGGGGAGTAGCAATCAGCCCCAGCATTTT. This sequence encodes CASSYVPGSSNQPQHF.

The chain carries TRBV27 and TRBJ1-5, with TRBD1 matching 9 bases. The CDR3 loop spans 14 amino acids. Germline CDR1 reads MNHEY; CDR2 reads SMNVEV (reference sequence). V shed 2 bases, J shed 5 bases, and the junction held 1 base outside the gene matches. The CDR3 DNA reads TGTGCCAGCAGTTTAAGACAGGGGGATCAGCCCCAGCATTTT. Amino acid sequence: CASSLRQGDQPQHF.

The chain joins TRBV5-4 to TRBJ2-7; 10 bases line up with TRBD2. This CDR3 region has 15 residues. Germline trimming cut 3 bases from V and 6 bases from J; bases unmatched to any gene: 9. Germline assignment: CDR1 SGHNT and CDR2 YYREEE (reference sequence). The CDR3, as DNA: TGTGCCAGCAGCTGGGGGGCTAGCGGGAGTGGCGAGCAGTACTTC. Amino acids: CASSWGASGSGEQYF.

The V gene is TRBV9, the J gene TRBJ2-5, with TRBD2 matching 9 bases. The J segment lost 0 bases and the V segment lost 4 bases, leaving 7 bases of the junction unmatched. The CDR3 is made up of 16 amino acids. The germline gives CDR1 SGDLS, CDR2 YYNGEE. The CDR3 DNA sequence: TGTGCCAGCAGCCCTGGACTAGCGATTTACCAAGAGACCCAGTACTTC. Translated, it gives CASSPGLAIYQETQYF.

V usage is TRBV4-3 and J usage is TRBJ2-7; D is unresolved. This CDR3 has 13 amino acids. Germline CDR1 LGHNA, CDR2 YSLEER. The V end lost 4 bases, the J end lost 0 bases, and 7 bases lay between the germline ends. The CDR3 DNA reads TGCGCCAGCAGCCCCGATAGCTCCTACGAGCAGTACTTC. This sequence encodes CASSPDSSYEQYF.

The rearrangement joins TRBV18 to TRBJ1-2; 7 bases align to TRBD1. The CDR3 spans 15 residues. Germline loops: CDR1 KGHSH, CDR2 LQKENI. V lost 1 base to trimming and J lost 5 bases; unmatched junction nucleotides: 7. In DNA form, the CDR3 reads TGTGCCAGCTCACCACTACAGGGGATCGCTTATGGCTACACCTTC. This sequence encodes CASSPLQGIAYGYTF.

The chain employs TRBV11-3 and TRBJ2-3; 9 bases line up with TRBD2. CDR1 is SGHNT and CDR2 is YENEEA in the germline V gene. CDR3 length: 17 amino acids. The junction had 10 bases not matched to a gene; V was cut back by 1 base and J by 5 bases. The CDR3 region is CASSLGVRGRAGDTQYF. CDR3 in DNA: TGTGCCAGCAGCTTAGGAGTCCGCGGGAGGGCGGGAGATACGCAGTATTTT.

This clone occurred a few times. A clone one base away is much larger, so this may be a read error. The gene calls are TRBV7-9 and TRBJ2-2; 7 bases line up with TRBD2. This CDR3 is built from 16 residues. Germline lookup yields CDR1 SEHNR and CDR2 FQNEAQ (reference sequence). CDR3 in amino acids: CSSSRRKAGMPGELFF. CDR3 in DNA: TGTTCCAGCAGCCGCCGAAAAGCGGGGATGCCCGGGGAGCTGTTTTTT. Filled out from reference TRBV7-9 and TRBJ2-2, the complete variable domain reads DTGVSQNPRHKITKRGQNVTFRCDPISEHNRLYWYRQTLGQGPEFLTYFQNEAQLEKSRLLSDRFSAERPKGSFSTLEIQRTEQGDSAMYLCSSSRRKAGMPGELFFGEGSRLTVL.

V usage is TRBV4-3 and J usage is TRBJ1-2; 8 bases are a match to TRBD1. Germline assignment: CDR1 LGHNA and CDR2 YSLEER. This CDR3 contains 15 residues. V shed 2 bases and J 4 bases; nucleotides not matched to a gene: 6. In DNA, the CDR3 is TGCGCCAGCAGCCAAAACAGGGGGGCGAGCTATGGCTACACCTTC. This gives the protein CASSQNRGASYGYTF.

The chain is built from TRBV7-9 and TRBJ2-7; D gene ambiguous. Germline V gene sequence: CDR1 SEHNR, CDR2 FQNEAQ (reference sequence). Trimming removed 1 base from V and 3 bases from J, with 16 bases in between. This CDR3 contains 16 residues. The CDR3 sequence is CASSLVGRSTFYEQYF. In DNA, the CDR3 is TGTGCCAGCAGCTTAGTAGGCAGGTCGACCTTCTACGAGCAGTACTTC.

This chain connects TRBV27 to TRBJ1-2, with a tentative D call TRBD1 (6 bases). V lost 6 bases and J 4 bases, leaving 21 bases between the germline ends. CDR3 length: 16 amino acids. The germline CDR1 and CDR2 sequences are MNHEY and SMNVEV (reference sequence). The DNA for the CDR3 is TGTGCCAGCAGACAAATTGGACAGATAAAGTTCTATGGCTACACCTTC. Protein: CASRQIGQIKFYGYTF.